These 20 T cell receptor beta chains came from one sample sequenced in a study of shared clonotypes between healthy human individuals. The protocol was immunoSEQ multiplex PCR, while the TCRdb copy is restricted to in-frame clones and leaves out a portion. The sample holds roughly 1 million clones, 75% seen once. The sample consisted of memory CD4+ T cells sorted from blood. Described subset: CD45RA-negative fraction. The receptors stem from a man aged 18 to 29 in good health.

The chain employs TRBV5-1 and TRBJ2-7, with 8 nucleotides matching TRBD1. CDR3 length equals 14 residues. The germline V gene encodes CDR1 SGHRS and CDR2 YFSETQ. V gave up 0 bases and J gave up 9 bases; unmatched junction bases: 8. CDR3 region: CASSLALGQGGQYF. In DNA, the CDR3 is TGCGCCAGCAGCTTGGCCCTTGGACAGGGTGGGCAGTACTTC.

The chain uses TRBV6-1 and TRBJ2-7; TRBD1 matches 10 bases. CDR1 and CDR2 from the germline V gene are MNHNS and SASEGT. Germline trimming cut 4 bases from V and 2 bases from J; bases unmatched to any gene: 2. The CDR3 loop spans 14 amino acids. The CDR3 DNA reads TGTGCCAGCAGTGGGACAGGGGGAACCTACGAGCAGTACTTC. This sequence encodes CASSGTGGTYEQYF.

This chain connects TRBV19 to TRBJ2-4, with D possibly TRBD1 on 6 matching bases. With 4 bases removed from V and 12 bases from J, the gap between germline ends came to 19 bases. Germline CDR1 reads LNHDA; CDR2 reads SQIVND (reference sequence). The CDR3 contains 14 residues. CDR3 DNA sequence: TGTGCCAGTAGTAAATCCCCCTCAGGGGTCCCTCAGTACTTC. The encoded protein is CASSKSPSGVPQYF.

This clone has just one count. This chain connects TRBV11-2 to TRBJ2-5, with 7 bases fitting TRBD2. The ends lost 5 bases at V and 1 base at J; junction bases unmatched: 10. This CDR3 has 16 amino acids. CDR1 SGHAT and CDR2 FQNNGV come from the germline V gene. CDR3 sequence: CASSPREALPQETQYF. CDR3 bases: TGTGCCAGCAGCCCCCGGGAGGCCTTGCCCCAAGAGACCCAGTACTTC. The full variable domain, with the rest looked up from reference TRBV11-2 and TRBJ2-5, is EAGVAQSPRYKIIEKRQSVAFWCNPISGHATLYWYQQILGQGPKLLIQFQNNGVVDDSQLPKDRFSAERLKGVDSTLKIQPAKLEDSAVYLCASSPREALPQETQYFGPGTRLLVL.

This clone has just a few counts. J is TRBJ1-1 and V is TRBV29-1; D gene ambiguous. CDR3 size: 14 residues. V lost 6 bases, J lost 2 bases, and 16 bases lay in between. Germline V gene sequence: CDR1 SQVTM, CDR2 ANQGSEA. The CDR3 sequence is CSVTDQMGNTEAFF. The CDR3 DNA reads TGCAGCGTAACCGATCAGATGGGAAACACTGAAGCTTTCTTT.

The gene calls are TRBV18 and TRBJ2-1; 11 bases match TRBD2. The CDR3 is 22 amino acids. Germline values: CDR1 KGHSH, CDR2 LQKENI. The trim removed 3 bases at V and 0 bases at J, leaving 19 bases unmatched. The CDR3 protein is CASSPPLVVGLADMSSYNEQFF. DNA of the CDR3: TGTGCCAGCTCACCTCCCTTGGTCGTGGGACTAGCGGACATGAGCTCCTACAATGAGCAGTTCTTC.

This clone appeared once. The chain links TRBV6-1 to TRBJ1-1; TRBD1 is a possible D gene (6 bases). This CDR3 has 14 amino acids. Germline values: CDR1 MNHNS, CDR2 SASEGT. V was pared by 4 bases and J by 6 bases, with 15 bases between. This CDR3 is CASSVIGGRAEAFF. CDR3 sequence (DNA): TGTGCCAGCAGTGTAATAGGGGGTAGGGCTGAAGCTTTCTTT.

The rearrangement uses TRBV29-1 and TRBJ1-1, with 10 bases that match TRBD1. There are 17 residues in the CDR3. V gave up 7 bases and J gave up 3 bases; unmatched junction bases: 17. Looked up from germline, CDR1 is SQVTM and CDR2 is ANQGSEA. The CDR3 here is CSARDRGLSGGHTEAFF. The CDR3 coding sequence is TGCAGCGCCCGTGACAGGGGGCTATCGGGCGGACACACTGAAGCTTTCTTT. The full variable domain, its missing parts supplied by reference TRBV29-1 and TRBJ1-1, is SAVISQKPSRDICQRGTSLTIQCQVDSQVTMMFWYRQQPGQSLTLIATANQGSEATYESGFVIDKFPISRPNLTFSTLTVSNMSPEDSSIYLCSARDRGLSGGHTEAFFGQGTRLTVV.

The CDR3 region is CAISEFTLGHYGYTF. As DNA, the CDR3 is TGTGCCATCAGTGAGTTCACGTTGGGGCACTATGGCTACACCTTC. The chain uses TRBV10-3 and TRBJ1-2, with a tentative D call TRBD1 (5 bases). V dropped 1 base and J dropped 3 bases, with 12 bases sitting between them. The germline V gene has CDR1 ENHRY and CDR2 SYGVKD. This CDR3 is 15 amino acids long.

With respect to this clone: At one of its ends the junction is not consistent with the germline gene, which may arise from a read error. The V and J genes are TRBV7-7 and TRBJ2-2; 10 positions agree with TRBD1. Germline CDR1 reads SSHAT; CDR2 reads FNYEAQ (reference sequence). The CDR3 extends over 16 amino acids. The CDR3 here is CASSLTGTGEAGELFF. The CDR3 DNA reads TGTGCTAGCAGCCTGACCGGGACAGGGGAAGCCGGGGAGCTGTTTTTT.

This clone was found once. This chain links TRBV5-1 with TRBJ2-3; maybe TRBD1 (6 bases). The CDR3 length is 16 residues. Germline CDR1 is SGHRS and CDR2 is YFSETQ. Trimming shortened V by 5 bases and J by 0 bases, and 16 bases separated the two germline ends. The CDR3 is CASRSSGTTSTDTQYF. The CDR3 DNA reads TGCGCCAGCAGATCCTCCGGGACAACTAGCACAGATACGCAGTATTTT.

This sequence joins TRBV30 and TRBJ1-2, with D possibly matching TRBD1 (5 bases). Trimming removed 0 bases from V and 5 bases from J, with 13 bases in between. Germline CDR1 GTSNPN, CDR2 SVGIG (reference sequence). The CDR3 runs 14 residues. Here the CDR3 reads CAWSVVPGRYGYTF. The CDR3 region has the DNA TGTGCCTGGAGTGTAGTACCAGGGAGGTATGGCTACACCTTC.

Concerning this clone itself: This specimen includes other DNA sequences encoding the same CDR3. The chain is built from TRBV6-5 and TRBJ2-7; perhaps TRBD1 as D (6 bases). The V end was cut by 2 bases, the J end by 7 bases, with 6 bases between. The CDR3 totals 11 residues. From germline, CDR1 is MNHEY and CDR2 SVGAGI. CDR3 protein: CASSYGTEQYF. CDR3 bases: TGTGCCAGCAGTTACGGGACAGAGCAGTACTTC.

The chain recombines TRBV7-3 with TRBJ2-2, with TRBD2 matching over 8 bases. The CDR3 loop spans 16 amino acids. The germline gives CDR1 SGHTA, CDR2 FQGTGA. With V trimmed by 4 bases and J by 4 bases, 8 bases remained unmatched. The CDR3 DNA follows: TGTGCCAGCAGCTCCGCCGGGGGGGCCGGCACCGGGGAGCTGTTTTTT. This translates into CASSSAGGAGTGELFF.

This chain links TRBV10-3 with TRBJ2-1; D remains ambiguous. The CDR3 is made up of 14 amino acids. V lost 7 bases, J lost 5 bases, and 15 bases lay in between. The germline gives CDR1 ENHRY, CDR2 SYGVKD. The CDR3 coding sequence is TGTGCCATCACCCCGGGTCCACGGGACAATGAGCAGTTCTTC. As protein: CAITPGPRDNEQFF.

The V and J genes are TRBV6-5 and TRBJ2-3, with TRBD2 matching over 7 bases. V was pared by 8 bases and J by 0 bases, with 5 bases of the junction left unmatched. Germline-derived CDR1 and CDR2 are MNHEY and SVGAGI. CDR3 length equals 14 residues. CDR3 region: CASAGDGSTDTQYF. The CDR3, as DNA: TGTGCCAGCGCGGGGGATGGAAGCACAGATACGCAGTATTTT.

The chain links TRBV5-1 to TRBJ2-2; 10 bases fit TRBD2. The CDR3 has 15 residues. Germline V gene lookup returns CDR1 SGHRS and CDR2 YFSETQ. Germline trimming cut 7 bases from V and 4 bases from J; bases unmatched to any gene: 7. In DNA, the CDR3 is TGCGCCAGCGGCGGTCTAGCGGGAGTCACCGGGGAGCTGTTTTTT. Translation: CASGGLAGVTGELFF.

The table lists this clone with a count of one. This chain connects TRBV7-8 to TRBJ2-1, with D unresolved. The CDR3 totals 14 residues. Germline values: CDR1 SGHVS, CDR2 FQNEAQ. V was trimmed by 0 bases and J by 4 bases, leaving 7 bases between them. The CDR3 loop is CASSLAGSYNEQFF. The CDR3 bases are TGTGCCAGCAGCTTAGCTGGCTCTTACAATGAGCAGTTCTTC.

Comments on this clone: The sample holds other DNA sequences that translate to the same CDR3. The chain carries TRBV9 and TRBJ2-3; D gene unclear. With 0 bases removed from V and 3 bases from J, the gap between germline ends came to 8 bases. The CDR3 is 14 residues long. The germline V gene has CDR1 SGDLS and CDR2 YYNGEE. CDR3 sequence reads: CASSVDVRTDTQYF. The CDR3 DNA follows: TGTGCCAGCAGCGTAGATGTCCGTACAGATACGCAGTATTTT.

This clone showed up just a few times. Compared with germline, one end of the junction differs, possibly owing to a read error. The CDR3, as DNA: TGTGCTAGCAGCTCCTCGGCGGCGGGGGGCACCGGGGAGCTGTTTTTT. Its protein product is CASSSSAAGGTGELFF. The V and J genes are TRBV7-7 and TRBJ2-2; 8 bases are shared with TRBD2. CDR3 length equals 16 residues. CDR1 is SSHAT and CDR2 is FNYEAQ in the germline V gene (reference sequence).